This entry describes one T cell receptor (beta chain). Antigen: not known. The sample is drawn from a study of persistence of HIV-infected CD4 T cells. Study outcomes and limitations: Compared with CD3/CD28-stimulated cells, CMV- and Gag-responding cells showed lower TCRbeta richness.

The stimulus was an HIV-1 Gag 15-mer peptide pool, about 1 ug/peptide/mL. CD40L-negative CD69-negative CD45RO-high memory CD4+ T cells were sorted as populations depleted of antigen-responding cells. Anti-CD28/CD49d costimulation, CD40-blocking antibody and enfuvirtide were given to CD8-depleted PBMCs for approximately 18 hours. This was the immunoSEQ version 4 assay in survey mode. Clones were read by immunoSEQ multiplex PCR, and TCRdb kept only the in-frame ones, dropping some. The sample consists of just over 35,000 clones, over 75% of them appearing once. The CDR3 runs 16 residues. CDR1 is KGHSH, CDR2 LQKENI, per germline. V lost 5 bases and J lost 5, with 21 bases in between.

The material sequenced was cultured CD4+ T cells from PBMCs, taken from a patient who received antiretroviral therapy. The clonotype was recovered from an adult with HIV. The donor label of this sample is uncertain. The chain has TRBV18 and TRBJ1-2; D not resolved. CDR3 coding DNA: TGTGCCAGCTCATTAGGGATTAGAGAGAACCTTTATGGCTACACCTTC. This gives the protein CASSLGIRENLYGYTF. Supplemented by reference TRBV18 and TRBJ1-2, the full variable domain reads NAGVMQNPRHLVRRRGQEARLRCSPMKGHSHVYWYRQLPEEGLKFMVYLQKENIIDESGMPKERFSAEFPKEGPSILRIQQVVRGDSAAYFCASSLGIRENLYGYTFGSGTRLTVV.